This T cell receptor (beta chain) was sequenced during a study of regulatory T cells in long-lasting Graves disease. Whole-study context: Recently diagnosed Graves' patients had received antithyroid drugs for under 3 months.

A note on this clonotype: Its antigen is not known.

Germline V gives CDR1 MNHNS, CDR2 SASEGT. The CDR3 runs 15 residues. With 4 bases removed from V and 0 bases from J, the gap between germline ends came to 12 bases. Construction of the TCR beta libraries employed iRepertoire HTBI primers in conjunction with Arm-PCR of CDR3 regions. TCRdb re-analysed the multiplex PCR reads in MiXCR, keeping a single row per CDR3 protein. This repertoire shows fewer than 650,000 distinct CDR3 sequences, approximately 15% found once; its top ten account for around a sixth. Time point denoted: newly diagnosed GD, antithyroid drugs for less than 3 months. PBMC RNA served as the TCR library source. Findings and caveats of the study: Segments TRBV28, TRBJ1-2 and TRBJ2-5 showed preferential usage in persistent disease.

These data also formed part of another study, on T cells in Graves' hyperthyroidism and ophthalmopathy. That paper adds: The study excluded patients with uncontrolled infection, other autoimmune disease, pregnancy or lactation. A model using 13 V-J features told ophthalmopathy apart from stable hyperthyroidism.

This chain uses TRBV6-1 with TRBJ1-2, with D perhaps TRBD1 (5 bases). Source: peripheral blood mononuclear cells (PBMCs), taken at new diagnosis, from a patient treated with antithyroid drugs. The receptor was derived from a woman under 40 with Graves disease. The CDR3 region has the DNA TGTGCCAGCAGTGTTTCAGGGAACACTAACTATGGCTACACCTTC. This translates into CASSVSGNTNYGYTF.